Each of the 20 T cell receptor beta chains below was sequenced from the same sample in a study of T cell repertoires in cytomegalovirus infection. Each CDR3 protein gets one entry after TCRdb re-called the reads with MiXCR. The repertoire holds 230,000 or so distinct CDR3 sequences, with 15% to 20% as singletons. The sequencing input was CD8+ T cells from PBMCs. Every receptor here comes from a human donor in good health (CMV status not recorded). Some clones in this sample may be carry-over from other donors' samples.

This clonotype came up many times. The genes are TRBV27 and TRBJ2-7; no definite D call. Germline lookup yields CDR1 MNHEY and CDR2 SMNVEV (reference sequence). V lost 1 base and J 1 base, leaving 8 bases between the germline ends. This CDR3 is 14 amino acids long. The CDR3 here is CASSLLSASYEQYF. The CDR3 nucleotides are TGTGCCAGCAGTTTATTATCCGCATCCTACGAGCAGTACTTC.

This clonotype was seen at least ten times. The chain combines TRBV6-2 or TRBV6-3 with TRBJ2-2, with 7 bases that match TRBD1. The CDR3 runs 16 residues. V was pared by 6 bases and J by 4 bases, with 11 bases of the junction left unmatched. Per germline, CDR1 MNHEY and CDR2 SVGEGT. The DNA of the CDR3 is TGTGCCAGCAGCTACCCTAGGGGACAGATCACCGGGGAGCTGTTTTTT. Protein product: CASSYPRGQITGELFF.

J is TRBJ2-3 and V is TRBV28, with TRBD2 matching over 12 bases. Germline CDR1 MDHEN, CDR2 SYDVKM. V shed 7 bases, J shed 6 bases, and the junction held 20 bases outside the gene matches. The CDR3 runs to 19 residues. The CDR3 DNA sequence: TGTGCCAGCATCCAAAGGTCCTCCGGGACTAGCGGGCTAGGGGATACGCAGTATTTT. This sequence encodes CASIQRSSGTSGLGDTQYF.

This clonotype was recorded many times. The chain links TRBV7-8 to TRBJ2-7; perhaps TRBD2 as D (6 bases). The CDR3 sequence is 17 residues long. With 0 bases removed from V and 3 bases from J, the gap between germline ends came to 18 bases. Germline V gene data show CDR1 as SGHVS and CDR2 as FQNEAQ. The CDR3, as DNA: TGTGCCAGCAGCTTAGCGGGTGGAGGGGCGAAGTTCTACGAGCAGTACTTC. It is translated as CASSLAGGGAKFYEQYF.

This clonotype was picked up a small number of times. The chain is built from TRBV14 and TRBJ2-3, with D perhaps TRBD2 (5 bases). The ends were cut back, 1 base at V and 4 bases at J, with 9 bases in the middle. The CDR3 contains 14 residues. Germline-derived CDR1 and CDR2 are SGHDN and FVKESK. As DNA, the CDR3 is TGTGCCAGCAGCCAAGTCCCTAGCTCAGATACGCAGTATTTT. The encoded protein is CASSQVPSSDTQYF. The variable domain in full, completed from reference TRBV14 and TRBJ2-3, reads EAGVTQFPSHSVIEKGQTVTLRCDPISGHDNLYWYRRVMGKEIKFLLHFVKESKQDESGMPNNRFLAERTGGTYSTLKVQPAELEDSGVYFCASSQVPSSDTQYFGPGTRLTVL.

This clonotype was seen many times. The chain employs TRBV4-1 and TRBJ2-1, with D tentatively TRBD1 (6 bases). Trimming removed 2 bases at V and 7 bases at J, with 18 bases between. CDR3 length: 16 amino acids. Germline-derived CDR1 and CDR2 are MGHRA and YSYEKL. The CDR3 coding sequence is TGCGCCAGCAGCCAAACGGCGGCAGGGGATTGGAATGAGCAGTTCTTC. This encodes CASSQTAAGDWNEQFF.

This clonotype was counted once. The rearrangement uses TRBV27 and TRBJ2-7, with 7 bases aligning to TRBD1. CDR1 is MNHEY and CDR2 is SMNVEV in the germline V gene (reference sequence). This CDR3 is 13 amino acids long. V gave up 5 bases and J gave up 3 bases; unmatched junction bases: 4. CDR3 region: CASSMGTVYEQYF. CDR3 in DNA: TGTGCCAGCAGTATGGGGACAGTCTACGAGCAGTACTTC.

The V gene is TRBV29-1, the J gene TRBJ2-5; no definite D call. Germline V gives CDR1 SQVTM, CDR2 ANQGSEA. Trimming shortened V by 4 bases and J by 5 bases, and 8 bases separated the two germline ends. The CDR3 is 11 residues long. The CDR3 DNA follows: TGCAGCGTTGGCCTTGGCGAGACCCAGTACTTC. Encoded protein: CSVGLGETQYF.

The rearrangement uses TRBV28 and TRBJ1-4, with TRBD1 identical over 7 bases. This CDR3 contains 14 residues. Germline V CDR1 and CDR2: MDHEN, SYDVKM. The ends lost 6 bases at V and 6 bases at J; junction bases unmatched: 7. This CDR3 reads CASSQGVQDEKLFF. Written as DNA, the CDR3 is TGTGCCAGCAGCCAGGGGGTTCAGGATGAAAAACTGTTTTTT.

In this sample, this clonotype turned up a few times. The chain links TRBV7-2 to TRBJ1-2; maybe TRBD1 (5 bases). This CDR3 is built from 16 residues. Germline V gene data show CDR1 as SGHTA and CDR2 as FQGNSA. V was cut by 4 bases and J by 5 bases, with 20 bases left in between. CDR3 amino acids: CASSWGDRDQLYGYTF. The CDR3 DNA is TGTGCCAGCAGCTGGGGGGACCGGGACCAACTATATGGCTACACCTTC.

In this sample, this clonotype turned up many times. The chain uses TRBV7-8 and TRBJ1-5, with TRBD1 as a possible D gene (6 bases). Germline-derived CDR1 and CDR2 are SGHVS and FQNEAQ. V lost 3 bases and J lost 5, with 11 bases in between. The CDR3 is 14 residues long. The CDR3 protein is CASSLDQGYQPQHF. CDR3 coding DNA: TGTGCCAGCAGCTTGGACCAGGGGTATCAGCCCCAGCATTTT.

A remark on this clonotype: A much larger clone lies a single base off, so this may be a read error. The J gene is TRBJ1-1, the V gene TRBV5-4, with TRBD1 as a possible D gene (6 bases). From germline, CDR1 is SGHNT and CDR2 YYREEE (reference sequence). This CDR3 comprises 15 residues. The CDR3 region has the DNA TGTGCCGGCAGCGACACGGACAGCATGAACACTGAAGCTTTCTTT. Translated, it gives CAGSDTDSMNTEAFF.

Only a few counts were recorded for this clonotype. The chain combines TRBV12-3 or TRBV12-4 with TRBJ2-4, with TRBD2 as a possible D gene (5 bases). The CDR3 runs to 14 residues. Trimming removed 6 bases from V and 0 bases from J, with 9 bases in between. CDR3 sequence reads: CASSPRGAKNIQYF. In nucleotides, the CDR3 is TGTGCCAGCAGCCCCCGGGGAGCCAAAAACATTCAGTACTTC.

The chain recombines TRBV7-9 with TRBJ2-7, with 7 bases identical to TRBD1. This CDR3 contains 16 residues. Germline loops: CDR1 SEHNR, CDR2 FQNEAQ (reference sequence). Trimming at V came to 6 bases and at J to 2 bases, leaving 13 bases not matched to a gene. CDR3 nucleotide sequence: TGTGCCAGCAGTCAACCGGGACAGTCACTTACCTACGAGCAGTACTTC. Protein: CASSQPGQSLTYEQYF.

The CDR3 DNA reads as TGCAGTGCTAGAGCAGGGAACACTGAAGCTTTCTTT. Amino acid sequence: CSARAGNTEAFF. The chain recombines TRBV20-1 with TRBJ1-1; D is unresolved. Germline V lookup: CDR1 DFQATT, CDR2 SNEGSKA (reference sequence). CDR3 length: 12 residues. Trimming stripped 1 base from V and 1 base from J, with 4 bases between.

The chain couples TRBV6-1 to TRBJ2-5, with 8 bases aligning to TRBD1. The CDR3 covers 17 residues. The germline V gene has CDR1 MNHNS and CDR2 SASEGT. Germline trimming cut 2 bases from V and 2 bases from J; bases unmatched to any gene: 10. Written as DNA, the CDR3 is TGTGCCAGCAGTGAATGGTTACAGGGGGGTATACAAGAGACCCAGTACTTC. Protein: CASSEWLQGGIQETQYF.

Ten or more counts support this clonotype. The gene calls are TRBV7-2 and TRBJ2-7; 10 nucleotides align to TRBD1. The junction had 6 bases not matched to a gene; V was cut back by 4 bases and J by 6 bases. The germline V gene encodes CDR1 SGHTA and CDR2 FQGNSA. The CDR3 contains 14 residues. The CDR3 DNA reads TGTGCCAGCAGCTATTCGGGACAGGGGATCGAGCAGTACTTC. Translated: CASSYSGQGIEQYF.

This clonotype appeared many times. The chain uses TRBV11-2 and TRBJ2-5; TRBD1 matches 7 bases. The CDR3 sequence is 15 residues long. Germline V lookup: CDR1 SGHAT, CDR2 FQNNGV. V was pared by 7 bases and J by 5 bases, with 13 bases of the junction left unmatched. CDR3 region: CASTSAARGYETQYF. In DNA, the CDR3 is TGTGCCAGCACATCTGCGGCCAGGGGGTACGAGACCCAGTACTTC.

This clonotype was counted many times. J is TRBJ2-5 and V is TRBV20-1; 10 bases agree with TRBD2. Trimming at V came to 0 bases and at J to 5 bases, leaving 6 bases not matched to a gene. CDR3 length: 15 amino acids. Germline assignment: CDR1 DFQATT and CDR2 SNEGSKA (reference sequence). The CDR3 sequence: CSARDLAGAGETQYF. The CDR3 nucleotides read TGCAGTGCTAGAGACCTAGCGGGGGCCGGGGAGACCCAGTACTTC.

Ten or more counts support this clonotype. The CDR3 nucleotides are TGCAGTGCTAGTACAGGGGAAACCTATGGCTACACCTTC. It yields the protein CSASTGETYGYTF. The J gene is TRBJ1-2, the V gene TRBV20-1, with TRBD1 matching over 7 bases. V was clipped by 3 bases and J by 4 bases; unmatched bases: 5. The CDR3 loop spans 13 amino acids. Germline CDR1 reads DFQATT; CDR2 reads SNEGSKA (reference sequence).